A single sample is the source of the 3 T cell receptor beta chains below, sequenced in a study of cytotoxic CD8 clonotypes in ibrutinib-treated CLL. Clones were sequenced by immunoSEQ multiplex PCR, and TCRdb holds only the in-frame ones, with some missing. The repertoire holds approximately 23,000 clones, with about three quarters as singletons. Source: PBMCs, taken before ibrutinib treatment. The receptors stem from a human donor with chronic lymphocytic leukemia.

This clone was observed once. The chain employs TRBV11-3 and TRBJ2-5; TRBD2 agrees at 7 bases. The junction had 8 bases not matched to a gene; V was cut back by 3 bases and J by 4 bases. CDR3 length: 15 residues. The germline V gene has CDR1 SGHNT and CDR2 YENEEA. The CDR3 DNA reads as TGTGCCAGCAGCTTCGGCGGGAGAAGGCTAGAGACCCAGTACTTC. It is translated as CASSFGGRRLETQYF.

The V call is TRBV7-2, the J call TRBJ2-7; TRBD2 matches at 8 bases. The germline V gene encodes CDR1 SGHTA and CDR2 FQGNSA. The CDR3 is 15 amino acids. Trimming cost V 3 bases and J 2 bases; bases outside gene matches: 6. Here the CDR3 DNA reads TGTGCCAGCAGCTTCCTCCAGCGGGGGACCTACGAGCAGTACTTC. Translating gives CASSFLQRGTYEQYF.

This chain joins TRBV18 and TRBJ1-1; D remains ambiguous. Germline assignment: CDR1 KGHSH and CDR2 LQKENI. This CDR3 has 11 amino acids. V was pared by 4 bases and J by 1 base, with 1 base between. The CDR3 DNA reads as TGTGCCAGCTCACAGAACACTGAAGCTTTCTTT. Encoded protein: CASSQNTEAFF. Full variable domain (missing parts from reference TRBV18 and TRBJ1-1): NAGVMQNPRHLVRRRGQEARLRCSPMKGHSHVYWYRQLPEEGLKFMVYLQKENIIDESGMPKERFSAEFPKEGPSILRIQQVVRGDSAAYFCASSQNTEAFFGQGTRLTVV.